Described below is a single T cell receptor beta chain sequence and its context. These data come from a study of cytomegalovirus exposure and HLA in healthy donors. Use of 60 Vbeta and 13 Jbeta primers characterized the PCR. The data were produced by immunoSEQ multiplex PCR, yet TCRdb's version contains in-frame clones alone and is incomplete. The table gives approximately 100,000 clones; the top ten clones make up approximately 3.5% of it. CDR3 length: 15 amino acids. Germline V gene lookup returns CDR1 KGHSH and CDR2 LQKENI. Trimming removed 3 bases from V and 5 bases from J; junction bases left unmatched: 7.

The rearrangement joins TRBV18 to TRBJ2-5, with 9 bases aligning to TRBD2. The material sequenced was PBMCs. This sequence originates from a middle-aged man in good health and CMV-seronegative. CDR3 sequence reads: CASSPTSGLGETQYF. The DNA for the CDR3 is TGTGCCAGCTCACCGACTAGCGGCCTGGGGGAGACCCAGTACTTC.